This T cell receptor (beta chain) was sequenced during a study of cytomegalovirus exposure and HLA in healthy donors. Study-level results: Highly shared sequence variants in one cluster were likely a sequencing artifact.

Note on this clone: Its target is unknown.

The PCR employed 60 Vbeta primers together with 13 Jbeta primers. This table comes from immunoSEQ multiplex PCR, and its TCRdb copy is limited to in-frame clones, with some not included. The data contain about 93,000 clones, roughly four fifths of them seen just once; the ten biggest clones take up around 0.53%. The receptor's source is a man aged 25 to 45 in good health and CMV-seronegative. The sequenced sample consisted of PBMCs.

The CDR3 protein is CASSEVVGANTGELFF. CDR3 in DNA: TGCGCCAGCAGTGAGGTAGTAGGGGCGAACACCGGGGAGCTGTTTTTT. V is TRBV10-1 and J is TRBJ2-2, with D possibly being TRBD1 (5 bases). This CDR3 spans 16 amino acids. The germline V and J ends were trimmed by 2 bases and 0 bases, with 10 bases remaining between them. Per germline, CDR1 WNHNN and CDR2 SYGVQD (reference sequence).